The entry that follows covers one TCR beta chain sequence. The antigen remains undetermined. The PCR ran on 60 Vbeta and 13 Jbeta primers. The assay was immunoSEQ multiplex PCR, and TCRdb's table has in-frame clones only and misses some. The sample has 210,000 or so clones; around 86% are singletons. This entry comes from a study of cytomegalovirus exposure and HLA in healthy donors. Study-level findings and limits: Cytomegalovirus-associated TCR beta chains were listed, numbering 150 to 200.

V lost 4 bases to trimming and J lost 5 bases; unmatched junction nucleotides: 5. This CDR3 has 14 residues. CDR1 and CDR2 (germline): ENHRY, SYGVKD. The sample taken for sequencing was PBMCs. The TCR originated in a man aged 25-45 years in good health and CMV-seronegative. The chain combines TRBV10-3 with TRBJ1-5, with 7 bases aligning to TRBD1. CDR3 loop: CAISGGQRDQPQHF. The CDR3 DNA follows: TGTGCCATCAGTGGGGGACAGCGGGATCAGCCCCAGCATTTT.